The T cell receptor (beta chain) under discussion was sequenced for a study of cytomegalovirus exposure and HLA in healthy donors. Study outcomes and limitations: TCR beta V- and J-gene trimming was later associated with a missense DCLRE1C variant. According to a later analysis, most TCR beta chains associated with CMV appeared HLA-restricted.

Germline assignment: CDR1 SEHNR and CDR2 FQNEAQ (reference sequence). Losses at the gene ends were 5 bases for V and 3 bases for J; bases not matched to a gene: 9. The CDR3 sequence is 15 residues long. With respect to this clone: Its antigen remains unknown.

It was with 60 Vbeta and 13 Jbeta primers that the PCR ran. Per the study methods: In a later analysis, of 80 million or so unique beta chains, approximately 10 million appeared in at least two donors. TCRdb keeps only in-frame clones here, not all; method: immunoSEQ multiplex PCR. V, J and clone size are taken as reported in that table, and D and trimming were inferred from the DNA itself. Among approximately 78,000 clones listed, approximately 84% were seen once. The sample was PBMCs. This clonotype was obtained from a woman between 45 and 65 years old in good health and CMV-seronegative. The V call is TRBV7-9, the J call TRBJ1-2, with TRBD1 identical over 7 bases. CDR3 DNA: TGTGCCAGCAGCCTGATAACAGGGGAGGACTATGGCTACACCTTC. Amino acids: CASSLITGEDYGYTF.